Each of the 17 T cell receptor beta chains below was sequenced from the same sample in a study of CD8 T cell repertoires and HIV-1 epitope variants. The antigens for these receptors are not known. The method was immunoSEQ multiplex PCR; TCRdb's version includes in-frame clones alone and lacks a portion of them. The data contain thousands of clones, 67% of them singletons. Sequencing was performed on cultured CD8+ T cells derived from PBMCs. The receptors come from a male donor with HIV.

The gene calls are TRBV6-5 and TRBJ1-4, with D perhaps TRBD1 (5 bases). The CDR3 covers 15 residues. Germline V gives CDR1 MNHEY, CDR2 SVGAGI. V lost 0 bases to trimming and J lost 6 bases, with 11 bases between them. The CDR3 DNA reads TGTGCCAGCAGTTACTCGAGGGCGGGGGATGAAAAACTGTTTTTT. Protein: CASSYSRAGDEKLFF.

The V and J genes are TRBV25-1 and TRBJ2-7; D gene ambiguous. The CDR3 is made up of 13 amino acids. Trimming took off 5 bases at V and 0 bases at J, with 8 bases between the two ends. Germline V gene data show CDR1 as MGHDK and CDR2 as SYGVNS. In DNA form, the CDR3 reads TGTGCCAGCAGTCCCCTAAGCTCCTACGAGCAGTACTTC. Protein product: CASSPLSSYEQYF.

This clone was found a few times. The chain carries TRBV4-3 and TRBJ1-2; perhaps TRBD1 as D (5 bases). V dropped 4 bases and J dropped 9 bases, with 21 bases sitting between them. The CDR3 is 15 amino acids. Germline loops: CDR1 LGHNA, CDR2 YSLEER. Here the CDR3 DNA reads TGCGCCAGCAGCCGACTACCGGCCCAGGGACTAAGCTACACCTTC. The encoded protein is CASSRLPAQGLSYTF.

This clone was detected a few times. The chain couples TRBV7-3 to TRBJ2-3, with D tentatively TRBD1 (5 bases). The germline CDR1 and CDR2 sequences are SGHTA and FQGTGA. The V end was cut by 1 base, the J end by 3 bases, with 8 bases between. The CDR3 contains 14 residues. CDR3 residues: CASSLSQGTDTQYF. DNA of the CDR3: TGTGCCAGCAGCTTAAGTCAGGGAACAGATACGCAGTATTTT.

V usage is TRBV19 and J usage is TRBJ1-1; D uncertain. The CDR3 length is 14 residues. The germline V gene encodes CDR1 LNHDA and CDR2 SQIVND (reference sequence). V was cut by 6 bases and J by 2 bases, with 13 bases left in between. The CDR3 region has the DNA TGTGCCAGTAGCGACTGGGGAGGCAACACTGAAGCTTTCTTT. This codes for CASSDWGGNTEAFF.

Only a few counts were recorded for this clone. This chain joins TRBV6-5 and TRBJ2-1; 12 bases line up with TRBD2. The junction had 4 bases not matched to a gene; V was cut back by 0 bases and J by 7 bases. The germline V gene has CDR1 MNHEY and CDR2 SVGAGI. The CDR3 is made up of 16 amino acids. Here the CDR3 reads CASSYSTTSGGNEQFF. CDR3 nucleotides: TGTGCCAGCAGTTACTCGACGACTAGCGGGGGTAATGAGCAGTTCTTC.

The chain employs TRBV5-6 and TRBJ2-1, with a tentative D call TRBD1 (5 bases). The V gene lost 3 bases and the J gene lost 5 bases, with 6 bases spanning the gap. The CDR3 loop spans 12 amino acids. Germline V gene lookup returns CDR1 SGHDT and CDR2 YYEEEE. CDR3 in amino acids: CASSSTDNEQFF. DNA for the CDR3: TGTGCCAGCAGCTCGACAGACAATGAGCAGTTCTTC.

The V and J genes are TRBV28 and TRBJ2-7; 12 bases align to TRBD2. The CDR3 contains 14 residues. The germline gives CDR1 MDHEN, CDR2 SYDVKM. The J segment lost 7 bases and the V segment lost 5 bases, leaving 6 bases of the junction unmatched. CDR3 sequence: CASSLAGGPQEQYF. The CDR3 nucleotides are TGTGCCAGCAGTCTAGCGGGAGGGCCTCAAGAGCAGTACTTC. The entire variable domain, with the rest obtained from reference TRBV28 and TRBJ2-7, is as follows: DVKVTQSSRYLVKRTGEKVFLECVQDMDHENMFWYRQDPGLGLRLIYFSYDVKMKEKGDIPEGYSVSREKKERFSLILESASTNQTSMYLCASSLAGGPQEQYFGPGTRLTVT.

The V call is TRBV6-6, the J call TRBJ2-7, with D maybe TRBD1 (5 bases). Germline CDR1 MNHNY, CDR2 SVGAGI (reference sequence). With 3 bases removed from V and 4 bases from J, the gap between germline ends came to 10 bases. The CDR3 spans 13 residues. This CDR3 is CASSYSDSYEQYF. The CDR3 bases are TGTGCCAGCAGTTATTCCGACAGTTACGAGCAGTACTTC.

The chain recombines TRBV27 with TRBJ2-1; D might be TRBD2 (6 bases). The CDR3 is made up of 16 amino acids. The V end lost 7 bases, the J end lost 0 bases, and 16 bases lay between the germline ends. Germline lookup yields CDR1 MNHEY and CDR2 SMNVEV (reference sequence). The DNA of the CDR3 is TGTGCCAGCATGGGAGGTAGCTGGAGCTCCTACAATGAGCAGTTCTTC. The encoded protein is CASMGGSWSSYNEQFF.

J is TRBJ1-2 and V is TRBV9; TRBD1 matches 8 bases. Germline V gives CDR1 SGDLS, CDR2 YYNGEE. The CDR3 extends over 14 amino acids. The V segment lost 4 bases and the J segment 2 bases; nucleotides outside the gene matches: 4. This CDR3 is CASSLTGANYGYTF. The CDR3 region has the DNA TGTGCCAGCAGCCTGACAGGGGCGAACTATGGCTACACCTTC.

The chain joins TRBV29-1 to TRBJ2-1; 8 bases align to TRBD2. V was clipped by 4 bases and J by 7 bases; unmatched bases: 9. Germline assignment: CDR1 SQVTM and CDR2 ANQGSEA. The CDR3 length is 14 residues. CDR3 bases: TGCAGCGTTGGGGCCGGGGGGGCCGGGAATGAGCAGTTCTTC. Translating gives CSVGAGGAGNEQFF.

The chain recombines TRBV28 with TRBJ2-7; TRBD1 or TRBD2 may be the D gene (5 bases each). From germline, CDR1 is MDHEN and CDR2 SYDVKM. CDR3 length: 14 amino acids. V lost 3 bases to trimming and J lost 5 bases, with 14 bases between them. The CDR3 spells CASSFVSGTDEQYF. In nucleotides, the CDR3 is TGTGCCAGCAGTTTCGTATCAGGGACCGACGAGCAGTACTTC.

The chain has TRBV28 and TRBJ2-5; D perhaps matches TRBD2 (6 bases). Germline CDR1 is MDHEN and CDR2 is SYDVKM. This CDR3 has 16 amino acids. Deletions cut 4 bases from V and 4 bases from J, with 19 bases between. CDR3 coding DNA: TGTGCCAGCAGTTCGTTCACGGGGGTTTCGGCAGAGACCCAGTACTTC. It specifies CASSSFTGVSAETQYF. Full variable domain (outside the CDR3, taken from reference TRBV28 and TRBJ2-5): DVKVTQSSRYLVKRTGEKVFLECVQDMDHENMFWYRQDPGLGLRLIYFSYDVKMKEKGDIPEGYSVSREKKERFSLILESASTNQTSMYLCASSSFTGVSAETQYFGPGTRLLVL.

In its sample, this clone was seen a few times. This sequence joins TRBV28 and TRBJ2-7; 11 bases agree with TRBD1. The CDR3 totals 17 residues. The V segment lost 3 bases and the J segment 2 bases; nucleotides outside the gene matches: 9. The germline CDR1 and CDR2 sequences are MDHEN and SYDVKM. This chain's CDR3 is CASSFRGTGGHTYEQYF. The CDR3 DNA sequence: TGTGCCAGCAGTTTCAGGGGGACAGGGGGTCATACCTACGAGCAGTACTTC.

The chain has TRBV27 and TRBJ2-1; tentatively, D is TRBD1 or TRBD2 (5 bases each). The length of the CDR3 is 16 residues. Germline V lookup: CDR1 MNHEY, CDR2 SMNVEV (reference sequence). Trimming took 4 bases from V and 0 from J, leaving 13 bases between them. CDR3 sequence reads: CASSSSGRNSYNEQFF. As DNA, the CDR3 is TGTGCCAGCAGTTCCTCGGGACGGAACTCCTACAATGAGCAGTTCTTC.

The gene calls are TRBV7-9 and TRBJ2-7, with TRBD1 identical over 8 bases. The CDR3 has 17 residues. V shed 4 bases, J shed 3 bases, and the junction held 14 bases outside the gene matches. Per germline, CDR1 SEHNR and CDR2 FQNEAQ (reference sequence). Here the CDR3 reads CASSSTLRGQGIYEQYF. CDR3 sequence (DNA): TGTGCCAGCAGCTCGACCCTGAGAGGACAGGGTATCTACGAGCAGTACTTC.